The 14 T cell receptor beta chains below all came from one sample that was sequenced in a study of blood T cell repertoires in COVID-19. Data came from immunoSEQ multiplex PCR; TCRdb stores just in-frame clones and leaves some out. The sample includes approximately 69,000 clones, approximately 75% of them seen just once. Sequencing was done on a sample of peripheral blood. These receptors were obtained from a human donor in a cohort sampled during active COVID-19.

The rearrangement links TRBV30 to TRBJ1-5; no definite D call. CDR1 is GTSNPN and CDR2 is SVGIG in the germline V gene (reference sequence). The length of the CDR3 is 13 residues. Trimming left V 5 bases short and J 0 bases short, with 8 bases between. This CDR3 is CAWGEYSNQPQHF. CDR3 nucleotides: TGTGCCTGGGGGGAGTATAGCAATCAGCCCCAGCATTTT.

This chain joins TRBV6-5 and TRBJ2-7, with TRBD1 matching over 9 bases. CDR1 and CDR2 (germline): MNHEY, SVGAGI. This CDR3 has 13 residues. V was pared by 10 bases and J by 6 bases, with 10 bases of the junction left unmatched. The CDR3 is CATTGTGLSEQYF. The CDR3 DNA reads TGTGCCACCACCGGGACAGGGCTATCCGAGCAGTACTTC.

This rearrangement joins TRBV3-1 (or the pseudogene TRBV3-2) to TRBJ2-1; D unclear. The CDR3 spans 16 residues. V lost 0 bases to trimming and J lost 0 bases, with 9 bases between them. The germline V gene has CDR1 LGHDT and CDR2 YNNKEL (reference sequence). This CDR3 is CASSQEKWSSYNEQFF. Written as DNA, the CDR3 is TGTGCCAGCAGCCAAGAAAAGTGGAGCTCCTACAATGAGCAGTTCTTC.

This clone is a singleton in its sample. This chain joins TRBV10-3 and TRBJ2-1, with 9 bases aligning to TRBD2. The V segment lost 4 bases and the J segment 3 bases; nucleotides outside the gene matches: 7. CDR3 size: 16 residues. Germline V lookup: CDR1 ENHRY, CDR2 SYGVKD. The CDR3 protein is CAISGHSGGNYNEQFF. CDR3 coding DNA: TGTGCCATCAGTGGCCATAGCGGGGGAAACTACAATGAGCAGTTCTTC.

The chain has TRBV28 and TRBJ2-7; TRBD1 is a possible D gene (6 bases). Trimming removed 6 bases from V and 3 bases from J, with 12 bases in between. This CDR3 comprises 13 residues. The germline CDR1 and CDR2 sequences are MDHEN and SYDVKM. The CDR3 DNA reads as TGTGCCAGCAGGAAGACAGGACTCTACGAGCAGTACTTC. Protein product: CASRKTGLYEQYF.

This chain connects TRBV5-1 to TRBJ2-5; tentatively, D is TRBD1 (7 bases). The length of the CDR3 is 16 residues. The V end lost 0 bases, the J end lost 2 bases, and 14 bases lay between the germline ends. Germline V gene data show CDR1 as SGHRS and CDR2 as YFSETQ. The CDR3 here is CASSLAGQGGQETQYF. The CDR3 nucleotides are TGCGCCAGCAGCTTGGCCGGGCAGGGGGGTCAAGAGACCCAGTACTTC.

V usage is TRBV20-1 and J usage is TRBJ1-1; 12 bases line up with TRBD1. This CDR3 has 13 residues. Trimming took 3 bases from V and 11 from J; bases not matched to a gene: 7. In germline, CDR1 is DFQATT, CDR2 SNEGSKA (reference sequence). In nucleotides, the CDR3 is TGCAGTGCTAGTCGGGACAGGGGGCAGCGTGCTTTCTTT. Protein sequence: CSASRDRGQRAFF.

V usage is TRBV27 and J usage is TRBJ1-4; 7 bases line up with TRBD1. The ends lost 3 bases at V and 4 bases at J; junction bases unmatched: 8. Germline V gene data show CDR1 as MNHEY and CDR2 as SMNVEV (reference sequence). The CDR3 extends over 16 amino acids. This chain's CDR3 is CASSFSQGRINEKLFF. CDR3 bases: TGTGCCAGCAGTTTCTCACAGGGGAGGATTAATGAAAAACTGTTTTTT.

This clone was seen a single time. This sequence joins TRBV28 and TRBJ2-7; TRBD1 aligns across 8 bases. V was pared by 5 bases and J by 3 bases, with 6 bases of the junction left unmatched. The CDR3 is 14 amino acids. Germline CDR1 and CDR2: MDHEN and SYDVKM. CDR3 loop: CASSERDRFYEQYF. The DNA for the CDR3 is TGTGCCAGCAGTGAAAGGGACAGGTTCTACGAGCAGTACTTC.

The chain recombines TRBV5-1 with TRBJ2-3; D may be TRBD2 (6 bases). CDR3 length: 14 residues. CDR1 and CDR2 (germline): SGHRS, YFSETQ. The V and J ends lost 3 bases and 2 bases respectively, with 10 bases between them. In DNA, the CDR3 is TGCGCCAGCAGCTGGGGACTTTACACAGATACGCAGTATTTT. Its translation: CASSWGLYTDTQYF.

CDR3 sequence: CASSFLAGGTGELFF. DNA for the CDR3: TGTGCCAGCAGCTTCCTAGCGGGGGGGACCGGGGAGCTGTTTTTT. The rearrangement joins TRBV7-9 to TRBJ2-2; 12 bases line up with TRBD2. The germline gives CDR1 SEHNR, CDR2 FQNEAQ (reference sequence). Trimming removed 3 bases from V and 5 bases from J; junction bases left unmatched: 1. The CDR3 runs to 15 residues.

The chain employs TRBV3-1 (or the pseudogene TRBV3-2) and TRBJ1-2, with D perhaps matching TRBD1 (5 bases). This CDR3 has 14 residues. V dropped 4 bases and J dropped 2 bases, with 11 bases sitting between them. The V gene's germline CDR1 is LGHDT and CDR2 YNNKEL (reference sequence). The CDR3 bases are TGTGCCAGCAGCCCGCCCGGGGGGAACTATGGCTACACCTTC. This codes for CASSPPGGNYGYTF.

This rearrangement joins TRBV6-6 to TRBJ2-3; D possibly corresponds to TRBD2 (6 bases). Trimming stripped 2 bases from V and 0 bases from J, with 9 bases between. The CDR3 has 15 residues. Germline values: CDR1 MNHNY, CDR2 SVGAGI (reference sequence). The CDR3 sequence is CASSYPSGSTDTQYF. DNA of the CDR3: TGTGCCAGCAGTTACCCCAGCGGGAGCACAGATACGCAGTATTTT.

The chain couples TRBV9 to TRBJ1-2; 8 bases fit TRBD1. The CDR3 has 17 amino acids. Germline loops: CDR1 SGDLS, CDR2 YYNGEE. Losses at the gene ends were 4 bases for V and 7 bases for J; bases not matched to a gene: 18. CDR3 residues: CASSTQGRQGAFGGYTF. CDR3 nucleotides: TGTGCCAGCAGCACCCAGGGGAGGCAGGGGGCATTCGGTGGCTACACCTTC.